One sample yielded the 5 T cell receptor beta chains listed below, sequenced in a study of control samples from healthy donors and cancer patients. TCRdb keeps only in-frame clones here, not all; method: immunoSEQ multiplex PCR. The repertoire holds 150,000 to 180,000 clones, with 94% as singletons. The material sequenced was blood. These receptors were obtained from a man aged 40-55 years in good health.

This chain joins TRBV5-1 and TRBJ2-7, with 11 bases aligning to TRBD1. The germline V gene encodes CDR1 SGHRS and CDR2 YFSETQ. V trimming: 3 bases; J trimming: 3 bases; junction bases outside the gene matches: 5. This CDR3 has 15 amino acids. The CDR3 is CASSSGTGGFYEQYF. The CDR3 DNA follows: TGCGCCAGCAGCTCCGGGACAGGGGGATTCTACGAGCAGTACTTC.

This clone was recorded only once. CDR3 bases: TGTGCCACCAGTGATGGTGGACTAGCCTACCCGAACACCGGGGAGCTGTTTTTT. It yields the protein CATSDGGLAYPNTGELFF. The V and J genes are TRBV24-1 and TRBJ2-2, with TRBD2 identical over 8 bases. V dropped 3 bases and J dropped 0; count of bases not matched to a gene: 8. CDR3 size: 18 residues. Germline V gene lookup returns CDR1 KGHDR and CDR2 SFDVKD.

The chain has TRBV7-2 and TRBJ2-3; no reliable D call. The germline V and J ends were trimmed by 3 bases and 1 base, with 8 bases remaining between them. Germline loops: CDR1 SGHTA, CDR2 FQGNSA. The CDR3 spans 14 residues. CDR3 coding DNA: TGTGCCAGCAGCTTGTTTCGACGCACAGATACGCAGTATTTT. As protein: CASSLFRRTDTQYF.

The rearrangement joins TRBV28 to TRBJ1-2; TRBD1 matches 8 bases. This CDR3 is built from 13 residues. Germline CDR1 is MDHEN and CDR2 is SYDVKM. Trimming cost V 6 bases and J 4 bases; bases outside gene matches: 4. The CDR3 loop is CASSRGTGYGYTF. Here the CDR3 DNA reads TGTGCCAGCAGCCGAGGGACAGGCTATGGCTACACCTTC.

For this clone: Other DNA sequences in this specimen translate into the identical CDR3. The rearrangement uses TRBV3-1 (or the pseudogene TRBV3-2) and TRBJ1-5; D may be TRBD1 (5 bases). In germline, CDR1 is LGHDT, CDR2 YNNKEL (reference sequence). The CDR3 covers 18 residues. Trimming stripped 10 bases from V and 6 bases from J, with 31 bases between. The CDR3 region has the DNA TGTGCCACCCGAGAACGAACTGGGACGCCTCCCGAGGGTCAGCCCCAGCATTTT. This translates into CATRERTGTPPEGQPQHF.